This T cell receptor beta chain was sequenced in a study of cytomegalovirus exposure and HLA in healthy donors. Data came from immunoSEQ multiplex PCR; TCRdb stores just in-frame clones and leaves some out. The data hold 90,000 to 100,000 clones, with roughly 85% observed a single time. The trim removed 3 bases at V and 4 bases at J, leaving 4 bases unmatched. The germline CDR1 and CDR2 sequences are SGHRS and YFSETQ. CDR3 size: 15 residues. V usage is TRBV5-1 and J usage is TRBJ2-1, with TRBD2 matching over 10 bases. Sequenced: PBMCs. This TCR was sampled from a woman aged 25 to 45 in good health and CMV-seronegative. DNA of the CDR3: TGCGCCAGCAGCTCTAGCGGGGGACCATACAATGAGCAGTTCTTC. This sequence encodes CASSSSGGPYNEQFF. The whole variable domain, filled in from reference TRBV5-1 and TRBJ2-1, reads KAGVTQTPRYLIKTRGQQVTLSCSPISGHRSVSWYQQTPGQGLQFLFEYFSETQRNKGNFPGRFSGRQFSNSRSEMNVSTLELGDSALYLCASSSSGGPYNEQFFGPGTRLTVL.